The clone carrying this T cell receptor beta chain showed up many times. Its specificity is not known. TCRdb re-derived calls from the RACE reads in MiXCR, one entry per CDR3 protein. The sample contains a few hundred thousand distinct CDR3 sequences, just under 6.5% of which appear only once. Trimming took 6 bases from V and 3 from J; bases not matched to a gene: 7. CDR3 length equals 15 residues. These data are taken from a study of human T cells and chemical hapten exposure. Study background: Upper back patch tests used 0.01% DPC, scored after 6 days.

Points from the study as a whole: Donors, who had alopecia, may show an immune response that differs from healthy people's. The count of PT1 expanded TCRs correlated positively with patch test score.

Specified time point: patch test 2, 6 weeks after DPC sensitization. The treatment is: therapeutic diphenylcyclopropenone sensitization with weekly scalp DPC. Patients had alopecia, were aged 18 to 70, and were not pregnant. The chain carries TRBV12-3 or TRBV12-4 and TRBJ1-4; 7 bases are shared with TRBD1. This TCR came from a woman aged 18 to 35 with alopecia areata. Some clones in this sample may be carry-over from other donors' samples. This material consisted of whole blood, taken in connection with sensitization to the hapten diphenylcyclopropenone (DPC). In DNA, the CDR3 is TGTGCCAGCAGCCGTTATCAGGGGGCTAATGAAAAACTGTTTTTT. This translates into CASSRYQGANEKLFF.